This is a list of T cell receptor beta chains from one sample in a study of spatial heterogeneity in lung cancer. TCRdb re-analysed the 5' RACE reads in MiXCR, keeping a single row per CDR3 protein. The table lists approximately 82,000 distinct CDR3 sequences, roughly 12% of them singletons, with roughly 4.2% in the top ten. Here the sequenced sample was PBMCs, taken at surgery. Source of these receptors: a male donor with early-stage non-small cell lung cancer. CDR3s include the opening cysteine and the closing phenylalanine or tryptophan. D genes are given only for firm matches. Where a row states a size, it is once, few, many or the class of an expanded clone; other rows omit it.

V	size	J	D	CDR3	DNA
TRBV20-1	.	TRBJ2-1	.	CSARKGEGGLEQFF	TGCAGTGCTAGAAAGGGGGAAGGAGGTCTCGAGCAGTTCTTC
TRBV5-4	.	TRBJ2-7	TRBD2	CASSFMGGPYEQYF	TGTGCCAGCAGCTTTATGGGAGGGCCATACGAGCAGTACTTC
TRBV29-1	.	TRBJ1-2	.	CSVADNYGYTF	TGCAGCGTTGCCGATAACTATGGCTACACCTTC
TRBV29-1	.	TRBJ1-4	.	CSVENGEKLFF	TGCAGCGTTGAGAACGGTGAAAAACTGTTTTTT
TRBV6-1	.	TRBJ1-2	.	CASSERYMGGYTF	TGTGCCAGCAGTGAGAGATACATGGGGGGCTACACCTTC
TRBV5-1	.	TRBJ1-1	.	CASSLNSPSGLNTEAFF	TGCGCCAGCAGCTTGAACAGTCCTTCGGGATTGAACACTGAAGCTTTCTTT
TRBV2	.	TRBJ1-1	.	CASTEREGTEAFF	TGTGCCAGCACAGAACGGGAAGGAACTGAAGCTTTCTTT
TRBV19	few	TRBJ2-7	TRBD2	CASSTTTSGRTYEQYF	TGTGCCAGTAGTACCACAACTAGCGGGAGGACCTACGAGCAGTACTTC
TRBV11-2	few	TRBJ1-3	.	CASSLNLDSGSGNTIYF	TGTGCCAGCAGCCTAAACCTAGACAGCGGCTCTGGAAACACCATATATTTT
TRBV18	few	TRBJ1-1	.	CASSPGIMNTEAFF	TGTGCCAGCTCACCGGGAATTATGAACACTGAAGCTTTCTTT
TRBV3-1	few	TRBJ1-1	.	CASSRTGGQGNVAFF	TGTGCCAGCAGCCGAACGGGCGGGCAGGGGAATGTGGCTTTCTTT
TRBV15	many	TRBJ1-2	.	CATSREGGLGYGYTF	TGTGCCACCAGCAGAGAAGGGGGGCTCGGCTATGGCTACACCTTC
TRBV5-5	.	TRBJ2-1	.	CASSLGLVGDEQFF	TGTGCCAGCAGCCTGGGGTTGGTGGGGGATGAGCAGTTCTTC
TRBV20-1	.	TRBJ2-3	.	CSARSTGEVRTDTQYF	TGCAGTGCTAGATCCACAGGGGAGGTCCGCACAGATACGCAGTATTTT
TRBV9	many	TRBJ1-1	.	CASSSRGLNTEAFF	TGTGCCAGCAGCTCCCGGGGGCTCAACACTGAAGCTTTCTTT
TRBV20-1	.	TRBJ2-1	TRBD2	CSAYSSGSYNEQFF	TGCAGTGCTTATTCTAGCGGATCCTACAATGAGCAGTTCTTC
TRBV30	.	TRBJ1-1	.	CAWRQGRGNTEAFF	TGTGCCTGGAGGCAGGGACGTGGGAACACTGAAGCTTTCTTT
TRBV29-1	.	TRBJ1-3	.	CSVEQGRNTIYF	TGCAGCGTTGAACAGGGGAGAAACACCATATATTTT
TRBV4-2	few	TRBJ2-1	.	CASSQRQEAGSYNEQFF	TGTGCCAGCAGCCAACGACAGGAGGCCGGGTCCTACAATGAGCAGTTCTTC
TRBV7-2	.	TRBJ2-7	.	CASSLIEGEPYEQYF	TGTGCCAGCAGCTTAATCGAGGGAGAGCCCTACGAGCAGTACTTC